This record covers a single T cell receptor (beta chain). The sample originates from a study of shared clonotypes between healthy human individuals. Healthy HIV-negative adults without recent acute infections or vaccinations served as donors. The CDR3 contains 15 residues. Germline assignment: CDR1 SNHLY and CDR2 FYNNEI. J gave up 3 bases and V 6 bases, and 9 bases lay outside the gene matches. The protocol was immunoSEQ multiplex PCR, while the TCRdb copy is restricted to in-frame clones and leaves out a portion. The data contain about 2.3 million clones, approximately 93% of them singletons. The chain employs TRBV2 and TRBJ2-7; 9 bases match TRBD1. Sequencing input: naive CD4+ T cells from PBMCs. Subset meaning: CD45RA+ positively selected. The receptor was derived from a young man in good health. Some clones in this sample may be carry-over from other donors' samples. The CDR3 DNA follows: TGTGCCAGCAGCGCTACCGGGACAGGGATCTACGAGCAGTACTTC. Translating gives CASSATGTGIYEQYF.